The 25 T cell receptor beta chains presented below share a single source sample, sequenced in a study of T cells expressing NK-cell markers. TCRdb re-called the 5' RACE reads; one entry per CDR3 protein, DNA not given. The sample holds about 380,000 distinct CDR3 sequences. The sequenced material came from blood T cells: a sorted CD56 or NKG2C T cell subset, CD4+ or CD8+ T cells, or bulk PBMC T cells (not recorded which). Receptors were obtained from a man aged 18 to 69 in good health.

The chain has TRBV27 and TRBJ1-5; TCRdb returns TRBD1, unconfirmable since there is no DNA. Germline CDR1 MNHEY, CDR2 SMNVEV (reference sequence). The length of the CDR3 is 15 residues. CDR3 region: CASSLSWGVVEPQHF.

The J gene is TRBJ2-3, the V gene TRBV7-2; TCRdb's D call, TRBD1, is unchecked because there is no DNA. This CDR3 has 17 residues. Germline V gene data show CDR1 as SGHTA and CDR2 as FQGNSA. Here the CDR3 reads CASSPGKGRGGTDTQYF.

The chain links TRBV5-4 to TRBJ1-1; TCRdb lists TRBD1, though no DNA is available to test this call. Germline assignment: CDR1 SGHNT and CDR2 YYREEE (reference sequence). The CDR3 has 15 residues. The CDR3 sequence is CASSLNRGLGTEAFF.

The chain uses TRBV5-6 and TRBJ2-1; checking the TCRdb D call of TRBD2 is not possible without DNA. This CDR3 has 17 amino acids. Germline loops: CDR1 SGHDT, CDR2 YYEEEE. The CDR3 reads CASSFRHVSGGHNEQFF.

V gene TRBV7-9 combines with J gene TRBJ1-4. There are 16 residues in the CDR3. Germline loops: CDR1 SEHNR, CDR2 FQNEAQ (reference sequence). The chain's CDR3 is CASSLYRGGTNEKLFF.

This chain uses TRBV29-1 with TRBJ2-1. The CDR3 is 16 amino acids. In germline, CDR1 is SQVTM, CDR2 ANQGSEA. This chain's CDR3 is CSVEKWAVSSYNEQFF.

The chain employs TRBV18 and TRBJ2-3; there is no DNA to check the TCRdb D call of TRBD1. This CDR3 is 19 amino acids long. Germline V gene data show CDR1 as KGHSH and CDR2 as LQKENI. This CDR3 reads CASSPLPAGGPGGTDTQYF. The full variable domain, with the rest looked up from reference TRBV18 and TRBJ2-3, is NAGVMQNPRHLVRRRGQEARLRCSPMKGHSHVYWYRQLPEEGLKFMVYLQKENIIDESGMPKERFSAEFPKEGPSILRIQQVVRGDSAAYFCASSPLPAGGPGGTDTQYFGPGTRLTVL.

The chain has TRBV2 and TRBJ2-2; the D call of TRBD2 rests on TCRdb alone, since no DNA is present to check it. Per the germline V gene, CDR1 is SNHLY and CDR2 is FYNNEI. This CDR3 region has 17 residues. The CDR3 sequence is CASRPPGLAGVAGELFF.

The gene calls are TRBV20-1 and TRBJ2-3; TCRdb designates TRBD1, a call that cannot be tested without DNA. From germline, CDR1 is DFQATT and CDR2 SNEGSKA (reference sequence). The CDR3 extends over 16 amino acids. The CDR3 spells CSARHPRRGSTDTQYF.

V usage is TRBV7-2 and J usage is TRBJ2-7; TCRdb selects TRBD2, and the lack of DNA leaves this call unchecked. This CDR3 is 16 amino acids long. Germline CDR1 SGHTA, CDR2 FQGNSA. CDR3 protein: CASSLAASGGAYEQYF.

The chain recombines TRBV7-2 with TRBJ1-2; TCRdb returns TRBD1, unconfirmable since there is no DNA. There are 15 residues in the CDR3. Looked up from germline, CDR1 is SGHTA and CDR2 is FQGNSA. The CDR3 is CASSLASGTDYGYTF.

J is TRBJ2-1 and V is TRBV29-1; TCRdb names TRBD1, which stays unverified in the absence of DNA. The CDR3 has 14 residues. Germline-derived CDR1 and CDR2 are SQVTM and ANQGSEA. Here the CDR3 reads CSVEVRGRFAEQFF.

The rearrangement uses TRBV20-1 and TRBJ2-1; TCRdb designates TRBD1, a call that cannot be tested without DNA. CDR1 and CDR2 from the germline V gene are DFQATT and SNEGSKA (reference sequence). The CDR3 totals 16 residues. The CDR3 sequence: CSADRARGSSYNEQFF.

This CDR3 reads CASSIRADSDTQYF. The chain uses TRBV5-1 and TRBJ2-3. Germline CDR1 SGHRS, CDR2 YFSETQ. The CDR3 has 14 amino acids.

J is TRBJ1-2 and V is TRBV6-6. There are 12 residues in the CDR3. Germline lookup yields CDR1 MNHNY and CDR2 SVGAGI (reference sequence). CDR3 sequence: CASTVANYGYTF.

The chain is built from TRBV4-2 and TRBJ2-3; TCRdb returns TRBD1, unconfirmable since there is no DNA. The CDR3 loop spans 14 amino acids. Germline-derived CDR1 and CDR2 are LGHNA and YNFKEQ. The CDR3 is CASRRGIGTDTQYF.

The V call is TRBV20-1, the J call TRBJ1-4; TCRdb's assignment of TRBD1 cannot be checked, as there is no DNA. The germline CDR1 and CDR2 sequences are DFQATT and SNEGSKA (reference sequence). CDR3 length: 14 amino acids. This CDR3 is CSARDLGVNEKLFF.

The chain recombines TRBV12-3 or TRBV12-4 with TRBJ2-3; the TCRdb D gene call, TRBD1, has no DNA to confirm it. CDR3 length: 15 residues. CDR3 loop: CASSLQDKTTDTQYF.

The chain uses TRBV28 and TRBJ2-1; the TCRdb call, TRBD1, lacks DNA for checking. The CDR3 sequence is 14 residues long. Germline V gives CDR1 MDHEN, CDR2 SYDVKM. CDR3 protein: CASSLGRGLGEQFF.

The chain links TRBV7-8 to TRBJ2-2; TCRdb selects TRBD1, and the lack of DNA leaves this call unchecked. The CDR3 contains 15 residues. CDR1 SGHVS and CDR2 FQNEAQ come from the germline V gene. CDR3 loop: CASSLGTGGAGELFF. The full variable domain, rest sourced from reference TRBV7-8 and TRBJ2-2, is GAGVSQSPRYKVAKRGQDVALRCDPISGHVSLFWYQQALGQGPEFLTYFQNEAQLDKSGLPSDRFFAERPEGSVSTLKIQRTQQEDSAVYLCASSLGTGGAGELFFGEGSRLTVL.

The chain joins TRBV29-1 to TRBJ2-1; with no DNA, the TCRdb D assignment of TRBD2 cannot be verified. CDR3 length: 18 amino acids. From germline, CDR1 is SQVTM and CDR2 ANQGSEA. The CDR3 sequence: CSALGTSGGKGSYNEQFF.

The chain couples TRBV11-2 to TRBJ2-2; as DNA is missing, the TRBD1 call by TCRdb cannot be tested. From germline, CDR1 is SGHAT and CDR2 FQNNGV. The CDR3 extends over 15 amino acids. The chain's CDR3 is CASSRGGLVTGELFF.

The chain has TRBV21-1 and TRBJ2-5; TCRdb reports TRBD2, a call that lacks DNA to check it against. TRBV21-1 is a listed pseudogene. The CDR3 length is 17 residues. CDR3 sequence reads: CASSKNKLAGNQETQYF.

The genes are TRBV11-2 and TRBJ2-3; without DNA, the TCRdb call of TRBD2 cannot be checked. The CDR3 is 18 residues long. CDR1 and CDR2 (germline): SGHAT, FQNNGV. The chain's CDR3 is CASSYPAGGPITTDTQYF. The whole variable domain, filled in from reference TRBV11-2 and TRBJ2-3, reads EAGVAQSPRYKIIEKRQSVAFWCNPISGHATLYWYQQILGQGPKLLIQFQNNGVVDDSQLPKDRFSAERLKGVDSTLKIQPAKLEDSAVYLCASSYPAGGPITTDTQYFGPGTRLTVL.

This chain links TRBV7-2 with TRBJ2-3; TCRdb's assignment of TRBD1 cannot be checked, as there is no DNA. CDR1 and CDR2 (germline): SGHTA, FQGNSA. CDR3 length: 15 amino acids. The CDR3 protein is CASRFSGGAADTQYF.